This T cell receptor (beta chain) is from a study of T-cell memory formation after mild COVID-19. Study at large: Largely donor-specific TCR clusters were found.

Study findings and constraints: In pre-infection memory, a portion of responding clones appeared, which suggested that cross-reactive memory joined. Mainly CM and EM harbored the contracting CD4+ clones; mainly EMRA harbored the CD8+ ones.

Comments on this clonotype: Its antigen is not known.

TCR alpha and TCR beta cDNA libraries with sample barcodes and UMIs came from 5'RACE using constant-segment primers. TCRdb analysed the 5' RACE reads with MiXCR anew, one entry per CDR3 protein. The sample includes around 300,000 distinct CDR3 sequences, roughly an eighth of them seen just once. Germline V gene sequence: CDR1 MDHEN, CDR2 SYDVKM. This CDR3 comprises 13 residues. Trimming shortened V by 5 bases and J by 1 base, and 8 bases separated the two germline ends. The chain uses TRBV28 and TRBJ2-5; D call uncertain. The TCR originated in a man younger than 35 who had mild COVID-19 (a few samples of this study predate the infection). Cell type and time point are not known. The sample consisted of PBMCs or a T cell subset sorted from them (not recorded which). The CDR3 bases are TGTGCCAGCAGTCCCCCGGTCCAAGAGACCCAGTACTTC. Residues: CASSPPVQETQYF.